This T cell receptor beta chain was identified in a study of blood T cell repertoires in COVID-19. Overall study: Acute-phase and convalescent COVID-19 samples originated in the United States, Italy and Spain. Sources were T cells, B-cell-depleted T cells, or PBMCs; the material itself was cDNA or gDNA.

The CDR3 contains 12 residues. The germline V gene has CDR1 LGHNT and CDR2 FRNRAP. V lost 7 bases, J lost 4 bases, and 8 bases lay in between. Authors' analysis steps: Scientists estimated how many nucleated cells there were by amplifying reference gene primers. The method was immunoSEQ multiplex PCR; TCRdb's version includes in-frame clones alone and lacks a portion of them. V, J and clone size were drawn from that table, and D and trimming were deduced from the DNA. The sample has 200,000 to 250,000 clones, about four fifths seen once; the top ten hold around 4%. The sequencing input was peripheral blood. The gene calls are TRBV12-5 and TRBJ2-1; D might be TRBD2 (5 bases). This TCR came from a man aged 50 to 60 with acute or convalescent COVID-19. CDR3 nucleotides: TGTGCTAGTGATCGGGGTTACAATGAGCAGTTCTTC. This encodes CASDRGYNEQFF.